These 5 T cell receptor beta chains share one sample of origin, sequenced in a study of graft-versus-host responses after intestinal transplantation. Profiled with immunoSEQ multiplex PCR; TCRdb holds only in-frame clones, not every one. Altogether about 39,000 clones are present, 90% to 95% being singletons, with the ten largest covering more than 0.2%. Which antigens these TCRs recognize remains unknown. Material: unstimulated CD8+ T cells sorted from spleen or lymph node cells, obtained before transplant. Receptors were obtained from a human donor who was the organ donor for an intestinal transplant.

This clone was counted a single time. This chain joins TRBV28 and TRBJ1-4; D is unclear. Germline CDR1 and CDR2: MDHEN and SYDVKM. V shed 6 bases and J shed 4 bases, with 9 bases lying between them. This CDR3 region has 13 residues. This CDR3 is CASRSDGNEKLFF. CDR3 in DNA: TGTGCCAGCAGGTCCGACGGTAATGAAAAACTGTTTTTT.

The CDR3 protein is CASSLDKSYNEQFF. DNA of the CDR3: TGCGCCAGCAGCCTAGACAAATCCTACAATGAGCAGTTCTTC. This chain links TRBV5-1 with TRBJ2-1; D gene unclear. The CDR3 sequence is 14 residues long. CDR1 is SGHRS and CDR2 is YFSETQ in the germline V gene. V was shortened by 4 bases and J by 1 base, with 9 bases between the two germline ends.

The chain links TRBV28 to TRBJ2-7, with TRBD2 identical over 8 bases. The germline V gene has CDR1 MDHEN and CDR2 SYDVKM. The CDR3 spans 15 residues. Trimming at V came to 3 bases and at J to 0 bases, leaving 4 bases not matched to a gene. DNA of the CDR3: TGTGCCAGCAGTTTTATGCGGGAGGCCTCCTACGAGCAGTACTTC. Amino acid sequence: CASSFMREASYEQYF.

In DNA, the CDR3 is TGCAGCGCCGTACAGGGGGTTTCGTGGTATGGCTACACCTTC. This gives the protein CSAVQGVSWYGYTF. The chain has TRBV29-1 and TRBJ1-2, with TRBD1 matching 8 bases. V lost 7 bases and J lost 5; bases outside the gene matches: 12. CDR3 size: 14 residues. CDR1 is SQVTM and CDR2 is ANQGSEA in the germline V gene.

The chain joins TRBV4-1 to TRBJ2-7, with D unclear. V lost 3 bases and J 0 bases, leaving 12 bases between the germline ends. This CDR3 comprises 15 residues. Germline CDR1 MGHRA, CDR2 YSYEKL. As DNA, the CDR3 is TGCGCCAGCAGCCACCACTACAGCAGCTCCTACGAGCAGTACTTC. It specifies CASSHHYSSSYEQYF.